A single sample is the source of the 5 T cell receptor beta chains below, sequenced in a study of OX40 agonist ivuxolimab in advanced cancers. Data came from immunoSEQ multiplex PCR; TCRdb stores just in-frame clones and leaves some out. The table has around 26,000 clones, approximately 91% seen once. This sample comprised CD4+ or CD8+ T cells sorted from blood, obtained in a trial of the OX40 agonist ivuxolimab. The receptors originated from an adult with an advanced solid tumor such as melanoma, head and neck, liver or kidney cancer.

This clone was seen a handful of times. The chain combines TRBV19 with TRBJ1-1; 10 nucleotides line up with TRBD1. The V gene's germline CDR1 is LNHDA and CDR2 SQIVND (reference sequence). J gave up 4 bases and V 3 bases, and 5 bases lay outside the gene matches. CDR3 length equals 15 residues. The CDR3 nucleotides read TGTGCCAGTAGTATTTGGACAGGGGGTTCCACTGAAGCTTTCTTT. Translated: CASSIWTGGSTEAFF.

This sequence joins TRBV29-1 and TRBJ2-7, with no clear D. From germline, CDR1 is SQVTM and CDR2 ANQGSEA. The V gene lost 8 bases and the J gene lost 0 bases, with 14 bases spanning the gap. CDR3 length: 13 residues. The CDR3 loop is CSSPSLSSYEQYF. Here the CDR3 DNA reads TGCAGCTCACCGAGCTTGAGCTCCTACGAGCAGTACTTC.

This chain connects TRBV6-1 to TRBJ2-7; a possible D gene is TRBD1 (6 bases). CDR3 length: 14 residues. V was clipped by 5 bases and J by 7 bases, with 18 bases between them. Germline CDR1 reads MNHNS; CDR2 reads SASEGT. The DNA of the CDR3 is TGTGCCAGCAGTTGGATACAGGGATCGGGTGAGCAGTACTTC. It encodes CASSWIQGSGEQYF.

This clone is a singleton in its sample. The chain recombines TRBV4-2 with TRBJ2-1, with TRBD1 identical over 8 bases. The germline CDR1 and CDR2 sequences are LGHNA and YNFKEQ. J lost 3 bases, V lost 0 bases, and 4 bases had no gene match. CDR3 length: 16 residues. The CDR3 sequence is CASSQDSGGIYNEQFF. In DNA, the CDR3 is TGTGCCAGCAGCCAAGATTCAGGGGGCATCTACAATGAGCAGTTCTTC.

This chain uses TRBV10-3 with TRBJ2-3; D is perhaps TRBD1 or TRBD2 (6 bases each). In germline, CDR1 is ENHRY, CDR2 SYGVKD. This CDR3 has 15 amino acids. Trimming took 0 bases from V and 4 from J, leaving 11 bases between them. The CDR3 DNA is TGTGCCATCAGTGAGTCGCAGGGGACTTCAGATACGCAGTATTTT. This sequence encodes CAISESQGTSDTQYF.